This T cell receptor (beta chain) derives from a study of blood T cell repertoires in COVID-19. Study background: The origin of the acute and convalescent COVID-19 samples was the United States, Italy and Spain.

The CDR3 contains 16 residues. The V segment lost 0 bases and the J segment 1 base; nucleotides outside the gene matches: 4. The V gene's germline CDR1 is LGHDT and CDR2 YNNKEL (reference sequence). This table comes from immunoSEQ multiplex PCR, and its TCRdb copy is limited to in-frame clones, with some not included. Of fewer than 250,000 clones in the sample, roughly 84% are singletons; the top ten hold 20%. This clone has more than one count but fewer than ten. The sequenced sample consisted of peripheral blood. The chain carries TRBV3-1 (or the pseudogene TRBV3-2) and TRBJ1-1; 8 nucleotides match TRBD1. The TCR sequence derives from a man aged 25-45 years with active or convalescent COVID-19. The DNA of the CDR3 is TGTGCCAGCAGCCAAGAGGGGGGGACAGGGAACACTGAAGCTTTCTTT. This gives the protein CASSQEGGTGNTEAFF.